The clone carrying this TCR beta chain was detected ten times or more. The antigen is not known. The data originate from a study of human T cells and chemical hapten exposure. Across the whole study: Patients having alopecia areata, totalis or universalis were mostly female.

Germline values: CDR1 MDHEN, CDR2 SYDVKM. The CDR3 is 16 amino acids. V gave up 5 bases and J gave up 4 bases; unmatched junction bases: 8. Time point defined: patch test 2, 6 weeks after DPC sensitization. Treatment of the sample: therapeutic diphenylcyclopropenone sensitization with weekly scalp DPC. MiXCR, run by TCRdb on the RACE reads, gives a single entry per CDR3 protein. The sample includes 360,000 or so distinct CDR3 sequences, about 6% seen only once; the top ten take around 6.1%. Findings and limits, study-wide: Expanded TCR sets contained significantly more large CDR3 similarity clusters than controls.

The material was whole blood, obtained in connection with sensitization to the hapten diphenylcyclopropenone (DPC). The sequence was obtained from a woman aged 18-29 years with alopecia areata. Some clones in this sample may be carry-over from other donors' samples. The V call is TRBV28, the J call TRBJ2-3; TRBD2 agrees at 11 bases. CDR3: CASSLSGGGRADTQYF. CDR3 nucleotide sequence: TGTGCCAGCAGTCTTAGCGGGGGGGGTCGTGCAGATACGCAGTATTTT.